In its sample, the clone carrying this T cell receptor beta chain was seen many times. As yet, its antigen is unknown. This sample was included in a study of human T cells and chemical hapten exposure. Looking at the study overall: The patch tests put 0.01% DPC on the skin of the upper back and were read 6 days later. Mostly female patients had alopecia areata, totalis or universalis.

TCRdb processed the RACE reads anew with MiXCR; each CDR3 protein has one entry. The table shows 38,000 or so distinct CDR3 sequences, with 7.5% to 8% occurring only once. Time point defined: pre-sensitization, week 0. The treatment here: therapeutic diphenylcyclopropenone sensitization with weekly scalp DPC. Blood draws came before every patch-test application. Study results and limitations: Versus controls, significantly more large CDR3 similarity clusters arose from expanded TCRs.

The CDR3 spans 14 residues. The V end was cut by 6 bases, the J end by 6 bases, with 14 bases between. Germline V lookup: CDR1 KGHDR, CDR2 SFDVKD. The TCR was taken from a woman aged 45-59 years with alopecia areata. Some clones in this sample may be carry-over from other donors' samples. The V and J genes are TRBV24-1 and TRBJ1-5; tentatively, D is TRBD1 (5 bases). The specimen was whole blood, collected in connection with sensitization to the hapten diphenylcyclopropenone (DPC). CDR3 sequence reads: CATSSSGGGQPQHF. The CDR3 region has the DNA TGTGCCACCAGTAGTAGCGGCGGGGGTCAGCCCCAGCATTTT.